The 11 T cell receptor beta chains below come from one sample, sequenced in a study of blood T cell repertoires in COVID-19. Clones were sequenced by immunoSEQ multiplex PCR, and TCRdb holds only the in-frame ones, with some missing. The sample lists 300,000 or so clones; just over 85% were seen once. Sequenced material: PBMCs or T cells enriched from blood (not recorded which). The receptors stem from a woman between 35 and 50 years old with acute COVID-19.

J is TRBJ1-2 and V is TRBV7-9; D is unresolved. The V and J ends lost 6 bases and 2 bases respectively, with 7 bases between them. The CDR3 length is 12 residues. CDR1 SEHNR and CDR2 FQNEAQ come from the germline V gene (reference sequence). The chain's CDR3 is CASRTGNYGYTF. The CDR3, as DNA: TGTGCCAGCAGGACGGGAAACTATGGCTACACCTTC.

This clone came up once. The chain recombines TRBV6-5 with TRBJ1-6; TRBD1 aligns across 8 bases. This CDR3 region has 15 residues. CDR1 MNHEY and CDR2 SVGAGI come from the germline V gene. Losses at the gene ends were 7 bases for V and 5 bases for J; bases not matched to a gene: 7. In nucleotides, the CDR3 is TGTGCCAGCACAAAGGACAGGGCTGATAATTCACCCCTCCACTTT. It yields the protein CASTKDRADNSPLHF.

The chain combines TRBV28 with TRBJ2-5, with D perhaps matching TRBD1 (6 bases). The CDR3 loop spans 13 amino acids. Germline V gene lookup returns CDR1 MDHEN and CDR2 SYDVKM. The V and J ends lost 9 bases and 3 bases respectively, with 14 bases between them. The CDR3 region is CASRTGSKETQYF. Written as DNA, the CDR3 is TGTGCCAGTCGAACAGGGTCCAAAGAGACCCAGTACTTC.

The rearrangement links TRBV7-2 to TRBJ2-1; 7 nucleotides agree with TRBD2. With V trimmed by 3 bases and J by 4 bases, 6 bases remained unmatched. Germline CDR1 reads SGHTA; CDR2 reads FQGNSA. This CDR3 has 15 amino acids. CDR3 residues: CASSFGLAAYNEQFF. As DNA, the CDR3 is TGTGCCAGCAGCTTCGGGCTAGCGGCGTACAATGAGCAGTTCTTC.

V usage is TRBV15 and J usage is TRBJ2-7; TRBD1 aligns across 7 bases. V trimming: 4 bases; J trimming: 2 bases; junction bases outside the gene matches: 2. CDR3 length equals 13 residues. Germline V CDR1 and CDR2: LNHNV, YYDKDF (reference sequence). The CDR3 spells CATSNGQAYEQYF. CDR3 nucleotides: TGTGCCACCAGCAACGGACAGGCCTACGAGCAGTACTTC.

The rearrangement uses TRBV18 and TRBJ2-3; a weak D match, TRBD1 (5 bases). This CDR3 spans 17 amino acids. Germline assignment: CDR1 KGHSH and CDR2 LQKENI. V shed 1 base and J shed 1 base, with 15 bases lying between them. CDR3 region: CASSPLQERFRTDTQYF. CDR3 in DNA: TGTGCCAGCTCACCACTACAGGAGCGCTTCCGCACAGATACGCAGTATTTT.

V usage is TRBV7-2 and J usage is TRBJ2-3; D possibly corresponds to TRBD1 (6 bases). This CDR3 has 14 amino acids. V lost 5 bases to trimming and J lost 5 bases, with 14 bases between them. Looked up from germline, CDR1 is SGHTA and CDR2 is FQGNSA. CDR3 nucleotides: TGTGCCAGCAGCAGTAGGCCAGGGGTAGATACGCAGTATTTT. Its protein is CASSSRPGVDTQYF.

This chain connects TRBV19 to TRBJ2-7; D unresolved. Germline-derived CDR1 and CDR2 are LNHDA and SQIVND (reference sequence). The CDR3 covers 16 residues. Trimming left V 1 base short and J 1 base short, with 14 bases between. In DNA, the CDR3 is TGTGCCAGTAGTATAGCTGGCAGGTCTACATCCTACGAGCAGTACTTC. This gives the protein CASSIAGRSTSYEQYF.

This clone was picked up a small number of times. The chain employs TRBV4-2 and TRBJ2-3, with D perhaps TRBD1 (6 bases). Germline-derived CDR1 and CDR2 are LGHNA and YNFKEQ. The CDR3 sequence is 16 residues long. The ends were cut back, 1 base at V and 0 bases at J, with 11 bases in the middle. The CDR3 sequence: CASSQAGAPSTDTQYF. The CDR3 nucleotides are TGTGCCAGCAGCCAAGCAGGGGCACCTAGCACAGATACGCAGTATTTT.

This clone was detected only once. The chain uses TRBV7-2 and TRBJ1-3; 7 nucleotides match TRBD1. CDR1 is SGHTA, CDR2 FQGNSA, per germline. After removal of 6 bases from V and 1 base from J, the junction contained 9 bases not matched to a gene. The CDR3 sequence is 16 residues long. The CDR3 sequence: CASRHQQGTSGNTIYF. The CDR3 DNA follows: TGTGCCAGCAGGCACCAACAGGGGACGTCTGGAAACACCATATATTTT.

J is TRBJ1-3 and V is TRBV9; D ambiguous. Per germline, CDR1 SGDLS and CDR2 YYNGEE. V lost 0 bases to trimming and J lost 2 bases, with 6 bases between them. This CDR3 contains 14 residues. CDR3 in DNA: TGTGCCAGCAGCGTAGACTTGACTGGAAACACCATATATTTT. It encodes CASSVDLTGNTIYF.